This T cell receptor (beta chain) is from a study of CD8 T cells in ankylosing spondylitis (dated by TCRdb to 2015 to 2018). With regard to the full study: To find TCR variants linked to disease, the study profiled T cell receptor beta repertoires in ankylosing spondylitis patients and healthy donors. The whole study cohort included about a hundred healthy donors and around 24 ankylosing spondylitis patients. Peripheral blood samples were taken, and synovial fluid was additionally collected from ankylosing spondylitis patients. The investigation overall reported the following: A TCR beta motif made up of under ten highly homologous amino acid variants appeared to be characteristic of blood from ankylosing spondylitis patients. The disease-linked clones showed a CD8+ phenotype and occurred at relatively low frequencies in peripheral blood. Some of the motif variants had been reported before in the synovial fluid and blood of reactive arthritis patients, a finding that suggests common disease-initiation mechanisms. According to the report, matched synovial fluid samples from ankylosing spondylitis patients were significantly enriched for the disease-linked clones.

This clonotype was seen many times. It lacks a known antigen. Base-call qualities are not available, and no considerably larger clone is one nucleotide away. Sequencing instrument: Illumina HiSeq 2500. TCR beta libraries were prepared by quantitative 5'-RACE with molecular barcodes. The authors' pipeline ran thus. To identify disease-linked TCR variants, a new computational method was used, one built on a probabilistic model of VDJ rearrangement. The raw public reads went through TCRdb reprocessing: fastp at Q25, MiXCR clone calling, in-frame beta chains kept. Identical CDR3 protein sequences are pooled into one entry, listed with their most common genes and DNA. It is TCRdb's table, rather than the study itself, that gives the V and J calls and clone size. The sample records approximately 240,000 distinct CDR3 sequences, about 10% of which are singletons. The biggest ten clones account for about 2.5% of the sample.

Looking up the germline V gene (reference sequence) yields CDR1 MNHNY and CDR2 SVGAGI. The cysteine opens and the phenylalanine closes a CDR3 of 12 amino acids. Solely the CDR3 DNA is kept, with 36 bases framed from the first base. The germline V and J ends show losses of 6 bases and 9 bases respectively, and no gene match explains 5 bases of the junction. The TCR originated in a male donor with ankylosing spondylitis or in good health (not recorded which). The chain is assembled from TRBV6-6 and TRBJ2-1; the junction holds 7 bases that match TRBD1. The sample consisted of blood, either unsorted or a sorted T cell fraction (not recorded which). At the DNA level, the sequence is TGTGCCAGCAGGACAGGGACGGTTGAGCAGTTCTTC. It is translated as CASRTGTVEQFF.